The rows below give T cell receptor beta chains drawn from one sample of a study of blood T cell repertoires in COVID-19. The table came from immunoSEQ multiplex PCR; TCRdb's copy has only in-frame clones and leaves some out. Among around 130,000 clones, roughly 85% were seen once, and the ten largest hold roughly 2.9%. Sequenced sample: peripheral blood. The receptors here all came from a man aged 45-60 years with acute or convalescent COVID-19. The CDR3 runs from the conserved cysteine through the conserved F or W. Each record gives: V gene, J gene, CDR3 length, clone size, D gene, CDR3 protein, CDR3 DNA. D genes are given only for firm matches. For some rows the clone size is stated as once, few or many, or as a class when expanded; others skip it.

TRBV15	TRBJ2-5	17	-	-	CATSRVFRPPAGETQYF	TGTGCCACCAGCAGAGTTTTCCGCCCCCCGGCCGGGGAGACCCAGTACTTC
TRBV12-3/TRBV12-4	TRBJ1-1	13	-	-	CASSQSSRQVTFF	TGTGCCAGCAGCCAGTCCTCTCGTCAAGTTACTTTCTTT
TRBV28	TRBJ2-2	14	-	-	CASSSQYNTGELFF	TGTGCCAGCAGTTCACAGTACAACACCGGGGAGCTGTTTTTT
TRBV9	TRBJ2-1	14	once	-	CASSVEGGGDEQFF	TGTGCCAGCAGCGTAGAAGGGGGTGGGGATGAGCAGTTCTTC
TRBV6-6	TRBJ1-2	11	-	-	CATGDDYGYTF	TGTGCCACGGGTGACGACTATGGCTACACCTTC
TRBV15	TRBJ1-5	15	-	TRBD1	CATSRRQGHNQPQHF	TGTGCCACCAGCAGAAGACAGGGACACAATCAGCCCCAGCATTTT
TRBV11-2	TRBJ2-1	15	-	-	CASSLEQGSYNEQFF	TGTGCCAGCAGCTTAGAACAGGGTTCCTACAATGAGCAGTTCTTC
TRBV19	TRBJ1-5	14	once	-	CASLRGGMGQPQHF	TGTGCCAGCCTGAGGGGGGGCATGGGGCAGCCCCAGCATTTT
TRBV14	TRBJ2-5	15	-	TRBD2	CASSQWSSGQETQYF	TGTGCCAGCAGCCAATGGTCTAGCGGACAAGAGACCCAGTACTTC
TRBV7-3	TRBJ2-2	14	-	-	CASSPGTGYRELFF	TGTGCCAGCAGCCCCGGCACGGGTTACCGGGAGCTGTTTTTT
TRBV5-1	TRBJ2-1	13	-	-	CASSWAQGGEQFF	TGCGCCAGCAGCTGGGCCCAGGGGGGTGAGCAGTTCTTC
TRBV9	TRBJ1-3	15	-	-	CASSVATGGGNTIYF	TGTGCCAGCAGCGTAGCCACTGGAGGTGGAAACACCATATATTTT
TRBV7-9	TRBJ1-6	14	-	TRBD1	CASSRTGSNSPLHF	TGTGCCAGCAGCCGGACAGGGAGTAATTCACCCCTCCACTTT
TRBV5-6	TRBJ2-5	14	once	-	CASSPTTERETQYF	TGTGCCAGCAGCCCAACGACAGAGCGAGAGACCCAGTACTTC
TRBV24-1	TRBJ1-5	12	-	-	CATSDQNQPQHF	TGTGCCACCAGTGACCAGAATCAGCCCCAGCATTTT
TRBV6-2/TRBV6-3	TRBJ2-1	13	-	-	CASSLTGTHEQFF	TGTGCCAGCAGTTTGACCGGGACACATGAGCAGTTCTTC
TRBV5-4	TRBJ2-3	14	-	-	CASSDGGAADTQYF	TGTGCCAGCAGCGACGGAGGGGCGGCAGATACGCAGTATTTT
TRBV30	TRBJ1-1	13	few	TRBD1	CACLSGGNTEAFF	TGTGCCTGCCTTTCAGGGGGGAACACTGAAGCTTTCTTT
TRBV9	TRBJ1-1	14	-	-	CASSVAQGDTEAFF	TGTGCCAGCAGCGTAGCTCAAGGGGACACTGAAGCTTTCTTT
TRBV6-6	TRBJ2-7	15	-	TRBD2	CASSTTSGRGYEQYF	TGTGCCAGCAGTACGACTAGCGGGAGAGGGTACGAGCAGTACTTC
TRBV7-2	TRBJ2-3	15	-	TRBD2	CASSIPAGGVPTQYF	TGTGCCAGCAGCATCCCAGCGGGGGGGGTCCCCACGCAGTATTTT
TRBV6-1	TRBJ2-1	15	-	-	CASSEAAGLRNEQFF	TGTGCCAGCAGTGAAGCGGCAGGCCTCCGGAATGAGCAGTTCTTC
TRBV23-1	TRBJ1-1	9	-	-	CASSREAFF	TGCGCCAGCAGTCGTGAGGCTTTCTTT
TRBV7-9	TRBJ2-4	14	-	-	CASSSWTAQGIQYF	TGTGCCAGCAGCTCCTGGACCGCGCAGGGCATTCAGTACTTC
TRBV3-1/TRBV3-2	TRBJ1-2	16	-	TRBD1	CASSQGVQGGSGGYTF	TGTGCCAGCAGCCAAGGAGTGCAGGGGGGCTCGGGAGGCTACACCTTC
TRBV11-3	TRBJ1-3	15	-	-	CASSAQTGLGNTIYF	TGTGCCAGCAGCGCCCAAACAGGATTAGGAAACACCATATATTTT
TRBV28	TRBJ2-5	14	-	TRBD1	CASTRTGMLETQYF	TGTGCCAGCACCCGGACAGGGATGTTGGAGACCCAGTACTTC
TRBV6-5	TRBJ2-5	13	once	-	CASRRPEGETQYF	TGTGCCAGCAGGAGGCCAGAGGGAGAGACCCAGTACTTC
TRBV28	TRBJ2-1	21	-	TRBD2	CASSLPLLLAGGPVFEDEQFF	TGTGCCAGCAGTTTGCCCCTTTTGCTAGCGGGAGGGCCGGTATTTGAGGATGAGCAGTTCTTC